One and the same sample provided the 27 T cell receptor beta chains below, sequenced in a study of blood T cell repertoires in COVID-19. Some clones are missing from TCRdb's copy, which holds only in-frame ones; the method was immunoSEQ multiplex PCR. The sample carries hundreds of thousands of clones, around 88% recorded once. The sample consisted of peripheral blood. The source is a man at least 80 years old with acute or convalescent COVID-19.

The V gene is TRBV11-3, the J gene TRBJ2-5; TRBD2 agrees at 8 bases. Trimming at V came to 5 bases and at J to 2 bases, leaving 7 bases not matched to a gene. CDR1 is SGHNT and CDR2 is YENEEA in the germline V gene. This CDR3 comprises 15 residues. This CDR3 reads CASSPGASGQETQYF. The CDR3 DNA follows: TGTGCCAGCAGCCCGGGGGCTAGCGGGCAAGAGACCCAGTACTTC.

The chain couples TRBV4-3 to TRBJ2-1, with TRBD1 identical over 9 bases. Germline lookup yields CDR1 LGHNA and CDR2 YSLEER. The J segment lost 7 bases and the V segment lost 0 bases, leaving 10 bases of the junction unmatched. The CDR3 consists of 17 residues. CDR3 protein: CASSQDPGQGSLNEQFF. CDR3 DNA: TGCGCCAGCAGCCAAGATCCCGGACAGGGGAGTTTGAATGAGCAGTTCTTC.

J is TRBJ2-1 and V is TRBV5-1, with 10 bases matching TRBD2. The V gene end was trimmed by 0 bases and the J gene end by 7 bases; junction bases not matched to a gene: 4. Germline CDR1 reads SGHRS; CDR2 reads YFSETQ. The CDR3 loop spans 15 amino acids. Here the CDR3 reads CASSLVASGSNEQFF. In DNA form, the CDR3 reads TGCGCCAGCAGCTTGGTGGCTAGCGGGAGTAATGAGCAGTTCTTC.

The gene calls are TRBV25-1 and TRBJ1-2; D may be TRBD1 (6 bases). Trimming took 1 base from V and 5 from J, leaving 20 bases between them. The CDR3 is made up of 17 amino acids. Germline CDR1 is MGHDK and CDR2 is SYGVNS. CDR3 nucleotide sequence: TGTGCCAGCAGTGAATCTGCGGACAGAGGGGTACGGTATGGCTACACCTTC. Protein product: CASSESADRGVRYGYTF.

V is TRBV6-5 and J is TRBJ1-1; the D is unclear. The CDR3 consists of 13 residues. Per the germline V gene, CDR1 is MNHEY and CDR2 is SVGAGI. Trimming removed 6 bases from V and 0 bases from J, with 8 bases in between. The CDR3 DNA reads TGTGCCAGCAGATTACACCTGAACACTGAAGCTTTCTTT. It encodes CASRLHLNTEAFF.

The CDR3 is CASSLGTVKKTQYF. Here the CDR3 DNA reads TGTGCCAGCAGCTTGGGGACAGTAAAAAAGACCCAGTACTTC. The V call is TRBV6-2 or TRBV6-3, the J call TRBJ2-5; 7 bases match TRBD1. The CDR3 length is 14 residues. Trimming cost V 6 bases and J 6 bases; bases outside gene matches: 10. In germline, CDR1 is MNHEY, CDR2 SVGEGT.

This chain connects TRBV6-5 to TRBJ1-6; TRBD1 is a possible D gene (5 bases). CDR3 length: 13 amino acids. Per germline, CDR1 MNHEY and CDR2 SVGAGI. V was pared by 6 bases and J by 7 bases, with 10 bases between. CDR3 protein: CASSPDRNSPLHF. CDR3 in DNA: TGTGCCAGCAGCCCCGACAGAAATTCACCCCTCCACTTT.

This chain joins TRBV18 and TRBJ2-7; TRBD2 matches at 10 bases. CDR3 length: 16 amino acids. Germline-derived CDR1 and CDR2 are KGHSH and LQKENI. The ends lost 0 bases at V and 2 bases at J; junction bases unmatched: 4. The CDR3 spells CASSPPLAGAAYEQYF. The CDR3 nucleotides are TGTGCCAGCTCACCACCTCTAGCGGGGGCCGCCTACGAGCAGTACTTC.

This clone was detected only a few times. The rearrangement joins TRBV9 to TRBJ2-3, with D unclear. This CDR3 has 14 amino acids. V was pared by 4 bases and J by 2 bases, with 11 bases between. The V gene's germline CDR1 is SGDLS and CDR2 YYNGEE. The CDR3 DNA follows: TGTGCCAGCAGCTCTGACATGTCCACAGATACGCAGTATTTT. Its protein product is CASSSDMSTDTQYF.

The rearrangement uses TRBV5-1 and TRBJ1-2; 8 bases match TRBD1. The germline CDR1 and CDR2 sequences are SGHRS and YFSETQ. This CDR3 comprises 14 residues. The V gene end was trimmed by 4 bases and the J gene end by 2 bases; junction bases not matched to a gene: 4. This chain's CDR3 is CASSPRDRNYGYTF. CDR3 in DNA: TGCGCCAGCAGCCCCCGGGACAGGAACTATGGCTACACCTTC.

The chain links TRBV7-9 to TRBJ1-5, with 8 bases that match TRBD1. Germline trimming cut 5 bases from V and 8 bases from J; bases unmatched to any gene: 8. The germline CDR1 and CDR2 sequences are SEHNR and FQNEAQ (reference sequence). This CDR3 contains 14 residues. This CDR3 is CASSHGQGLEPQHF. The DNA for the CDR3 is TGTGCCAGCAGCCACGGACAGGGACTTGAGCCCCAGCATTTT.

The V call is TRBV28, the J call TRBJ1-2; the D is unclear. The CDR3 has 16 residues. Between the trimmed V and J ends, which lost 2 bases and 1 base, there was a span of 14 bases. In germline, CDR1 is MDHEN, CDR2 SYDVKM. CDR3 sequence reads: CASSLELVVLNYGYTF. In nucleotides, the CDR3 is TGTGCCAGCAGTTTAGAACTGGTTGTCCTTAACTATGGCTACACCTTC.

V gene TRBV6-4 combines with J gene TRBJ2-1; 12 bases fit TRBD2. This CDR3 is built from 16 residues. Losses at the gene ends were 5 bases for V and 9 bases for J; bases not matched to a gene: 11. In germline, CDR1 is MRHNA, CDR2 SNTAGT. The CDR3 DNA reads as TGTGCCAGCAGTCGACTAGCGGGAGCCCTCTCTGGTGAGCAGTTCTTC. This encodes CASSRLAGALSGEQFF.

The V and J genes are TRBV19 and TRBJ1-5; D is unclear. The V end was cut by 5 bases, the J end by 9 bases, with 8 bases between. This CDR3 comprises 11 residues. Germline CDR1 and CDR2: LNHDA and SQIVND (reference sequence). CDR3 bases: TGTGCCAGTAGTGTTGGAGGGCCCCAGCATTTT. Translation: CASSVGGPQHF.

The chain links TRBV7-8 to TRBJ1-1; possible D gene TRBD1, 6 bases. CDR3 length: 15 amino acids. Trimming stripped 2 bases from V and 0 bases from J, with 10 bases between. Germline CDR1 is SGHVS and CDR2 is FQNEAQ. CDR3 in amino acids: CASSLYRGMNTEAFF. CDR3 bases: TGTGCCAGCAGCTTATATAGGGGGATGAACACTGAAGCTTTCTTT. The full variable domain, its missing parts supplied by reference TRBV7-8 and TRBJ1-1, is GAGVSQSPRYKVAKRGQDVALRCDPISGHVSLFWYQQALGQGPEFLTYFQNEAQLDKSGLPSDRFFAERPEGSVSTLKIQRTQQEDSAVYLCASSLYRGMNTEAFFGQGTRLTVV.

This chain connects TRBV7-2 to TRBJ2-7; 11 nucleotides match TRBD2. J gave up 3 bases and V 5 bases, and 9 bases lay outside the gene matches. Germline lookup yields CDR1 SGHTA and CDR2 FQGNSA. The CDR3 has 16 amino acids. The CDR3 sequence is CASSLRTSGLSYEQYF. CDR3 nucleotide sequence: TGTGCCAGCAGCCTAAGGACTAGCGGGTTAAGCTACGAGCAGTACTTC.

This clone was detected only a few times. The chain combines TRBV27 with TRBJ2-1; TRBD2 might be the D (6 bases). This CDR3 region has 13 residues. V was cut by 5 bases and J by 9 bases, with 14 bases left in between. Germline V gene sequence: CDR1 MNHEY, CDR2 SMNVEV (reference sequence). CDR3 sequence: CASSITGGSEQFF. CDR3 nucleotides: TGTGCCAGCAGTATTACAGGAGGGAGTGAGCAGTTCTTC.

The chain uses TRBV15 and TRBJ1-3, with a tentative D call TRBD1 (6 bases). V was pared by 5 bases and J by 4 bases, with 21 bases between. Germline V gene sequence: CDR1 LNHNV, CDR2 YYDKDF (reference sequence). This CDR3 spans 17 amino acids. The CDR3 reads CATSELDRSEQGNTIYF. The CDR3 bases are TGTGCCACCAGCGAACTCGACAGGTCGGAGCAGGGAAACACCATATATTTT.

V gene TRBV7-9 combines with J gene TRBJ1-6, with D perhaps TRBD1 (5 bases). The germline V gene has CDR1 SEHNR and CDR2 FQNEAQ (reference sequence). Trimming removed 5 bases at V and 10 bases at J, with 12 bases between. There are 13 residues in the CDR3. The CDR3 nucleotides are TGTGCCAGCAGCGGGGCAGGGCCCTCACCCCTCCACTTT. Translating gives CASSGAGPSPLHF.

This chain uses TRBV5-1 with TRBJ2-5; no firm D call. The V end was cut by 6 bases, the J end by 4 bases, with 16 bases between. The germline CDR1 and CDR2 sequences are SGHRS and YFSETQ. The CDR3 is 14 amino acids. CDR3 sequence (DNA): TGCGCCAGCAACCTCGGCCTCCCGGGAGAGACCCAGTACTTC. Amino acids: CASNLGLPGETQYF.

The chain joins TRBV7-2 to TRBJ2-3, with 9 bases that match TRBD2. V shed 5 bases and J 1 base; nucleotides not matched to a gene: 13. Germline CDR1 reads SGHTA; CDR2 reads FQGNSA. There are 18 residues in the CDR3. The CDR3 coding sequence is TGTGCCAGCAGCCTTATGGCGGGGGGGTATAAGGGCACAGATACGCAGTATTTT. Translating it yields CASSLMAGGYKGTDTQYF. The whole variable domain, remainder taken from reference TRBV7-2 and TRBJ2-3, is GAGVSQSPSNKVTEKGKDVELRCDPISGHTALYWYRQSLGQGLEFLIYFQGNSAPDKSGLPSDRFSAERTGGSVSTLTIQRTQQEDSAVYLCASSLMAGGYKGTDTQYFGPGTRLTVL.

The chain combines TRBV7-3 with TRBJ1-2, with D tentatively TRBD1 (5 bases). The CDR3 consists of 15 residues. CDR1 and CDR2 (germline): SGHTA, FQGTGA. Trimming removed 1 base at V and 5 bases at J, with 14 bases between. The CDR3 DNA follows: TGTGCCAGCAGCTTAAGGGCAGGGAAAGAGTATGGCTACACCTTC. The encoded protein is CASSLRAGKEYGYTF.

The V call is TRBV14, the J call TRBJ1-6; D uncertain. The CDR3 covers 12 residues. The V end lost 1 base, the J end lost 10 bases, and 5 bases lay between the germline ends. CDR1 is SGHDN and CDR2 is FVKESK in the germline V gene. In DNA, the CDR3 is TGTGCCAGCAGCCAAGCGCGCTCACCCCTCCACTTT. Its protein is CASSQARSPLHF. Full variable domain (remainder filled in from reference TRBV14 and TRBJ1-6): EAGVTQFPSHSVIEKGQTVTLRCDPISGHDNLYWYRRVMGKEIKFLLHFVKESKQDESGMPNNRFLAERTGGTYSTLKVQPAELEDSGVYFCASSQARSPLHFGNGTRLTVT.

The chain recombines TRBV5-4 with TRBJ1-3, with D possibly being TRBD1 (5 bases). V shed 4 bases and J shed 3 bases, with 17 bases lying between them. Germline CDR1 SGHNT, CDR2 YYREEE (reference sequence). CDR3 length: 16 residues. The CDR3 region has the DNA TGTGCCAGCAGCCACTCCGTGGACAAGGGTGGAAACACCATATATTTT. Residues: CASSHSVDKGGNTIYF.

The V and J genes are TRBV6-5 and TRBJ1-4; possible D gene TRBD1, 6 bases. The CDR3 spans 15 residues. V lost 6 bases to trimming and J lost 0 bases, with 11 bases between them. Looked up from germline, CDR1 is MNHEY and CDR2 is SVGAGI. The CDR3 DNA is TGTGCCAGCAGGAAGGACAGCTCAACTAATGAAAAACTGTTTTTT. Translating it yields CASRKDSSTNEKLFF.

The chain has TRBV7-9 and TRBJ2-1; a possible D gene is TRBD2 (5 bases). V lost 5 bases and J 4 bases, leaving 12 bases between the germline ends. This CDR3 is built from 14 residues. The germline CDR1 and CDR2 sequences are SEHNR and FQNEAQ (reference sequence). DNA of the CDR3: TGTGCCAGCAGCGGGCTCGGGGAGTACAATGAGCAGTTCTTC. Translating gives CASSGLGEYNEQFF.

This chain uses TRBV5-4 with TRBJ1-6, with D possibly being TRBD1 (6 bases). V lost 4 bases, J lost 5 bases, and 13 bases lay in between. The V gene's germline CDR1 is SGHNT and CDR2 YYREEE (reference sequence). The CDR3 loop spans 15 amino acids. The chain's CDR3 is CASSQRTADNSPLHF. CDR3 coding DNA: TGTGCCAGCAGCCAGAGGACAGCAGATAATTCACCCCTCCACTTT.